This entry describes one TCR beta chain. Its cognate antigen has yet to be identified. Nothing much larger sits one base from this clone, and base qualities are not available. Within the sample, other DNA sequences also encode this same CDR3. The data are from a study of cytomegalovirus exposure and HLA in healthy donors (dated by TCRdb to about 2017). Context from the whole study: According to an earlier analysis of 550 to 700 of the donors, some 180 million T cells yielded some 120 million unique TCR beta sequences and more than 250 Gb of sequence data. About 320 gigabases of sequencing data and approximately 85 million unique TCR sequences were included in an early release covering under 650 HLA-typed donors. Of the 300 to 500 genotyped donors, roughly 76% were placed in the genetic ancestry cluster associated with self-reported Caucasian donors. The study aimed to test whether cataloging public T cell receptors could reveal signatures of past pathogen exposure. The T cell repertoires of roughly 660 subjects were profiled by immunosequencing and related to cytomegalovirus serostatus. A separate validation cohort of more than 100 different subjects was used in addition to the approximately 640-subject first cohort. To predict cytomegalovirus infection status, the study combined high-throughput TCR immunosequencing, statistical association of individual TCRs with disease status, and machine learning. A later analysis re-examined previously published TCR beta repertoires from around 670 donors and added high-resolution HLA genotyping to investigate patterns of TCR occurrence. In the later analysis, no new phenotypic data were used to find candidate immune exposures; instead, reliance was placed on TCR beta sequences and their occurrence across donors. An earlier analysis of several hundred of the donors used high-throughput TCR beta sequencing to judge whether each TCR beta V gene segment behaved as functional or pseudogenic. Donor age, sex, ethnicity and CMV serostatus were compiled together with the repertoire data. Genome-wide SNP genotypes for about 55% of the roughly 670 donors were used in a later genetic analysis, which treated that subset as a discovery cohort. All discovery cohort repertoires had been generated using a single sequencing platform. HLA typing included class I and class II loci at four-digit resolution. The number of donors typed differed by locus, with roughly 620-640 for A, B, C, DRB1 and DQB1, about 500 for DQA1, approximately 570 for DPA1, and about 450 for DPB1. Four to six DR-DQ haplotypes were handled as single units for association and clustering, since linkage in the cohort was strong. On average, around 230,000 unique TCR beta nucleotide sequences were sequenced per donor among 350 to 400 genotyped donors of the cohort, with roughly 18% of those sequences being non-productive. The full study reports these points: The earlier analysis of fewer than 750 of the donors excluded roughly 17 rarely observed V segments, including chromosome 9 orphons, because counts were too low. In a later analysis, several top co-occurrence clusters were reported to appear linked to parvovirus B19, influenza, CMV and Epstein-Barr virus. The 87-base-pair reads could not distinguish some IMGT-functional V segments, including TRBV6-2 and TRBV6-3, so those segments were excluded. According to a later genetic analysis, donors in an Asian-associated ancestry cluster had fewer N-insertions in productive TCRs than the approximately 690-donor mean. The presence/absence analyses assumed that sequencing depth was roughly uniform across donors, and that assumption may not be true. In an earlier analysis of a few hundred of the donors, most TCR beta V segments were observed in productive rearrangements about 87% or about 30% of the time, broadly matching IMGT annotations. Most TCR sequences were seen in very few donors, while some public TCRs were found in many individuals. Correlated functional status among segregating V segments might reflect linkage disequilibrium, but an unknown experimental factor could not be ruled out. The study gave a list of under 200 TCR beta chains associated with cytomegalovirus. This cohort had only TCR beta chains sequenced, and the lack of alpha or paired-chain data limited which features could be detected. A further reported finding was that TCR beta sequences accurately predicted the HLA-A and HLA-B alleles for most subjects in the first cohort. The authors suggested that the approach could potentially be generalized to other disease states and immunological phenotypes. The classifier was reported to diagnose cytomegalovirus status with high specificity and sensitivity in both the original cohort and the validation cohort. HLA typing was unavailable for some donors at each locus, so association tests used only the typed subset. A few of the identified cytomegalovirus-associated TCR beta chains were confirmed in vitro to be specific for cytomegalovirus antigens. In a later analysis, about 17,000 TCR beta sequences were associated with specific HLA alleles at a false discovery rate of 0.05. According to a later analysis, TCR association rates differed among HLA loci, with DRB1 alleles showing the most associated TCRs and HLA-C alleles showing the fewest. Assigning TCR associations to individual alleles was difficult when HLA alleles, especially DR and DQ, strongly co-occurred. For the cohort, immune exposure information was limited to CMV serostatus. A later genetic analysis associated a missense DCLRE1C variant with V-gene and J-gene trimming of TCR beta chains, and an independent cohort replicated the association. In a later analysis, most CMV-associated TCR beta chains were found to appear HLA-restricted, with HLA associations seemingly driven largely by CMV exposure. A later analysis found that HLA-associated TCR beta chains were more clonally expanded and had lower generation probabilities than equally common non-associated chains. A cluster of highly shared sequence variants was judged likely to represent a technical artifact of the sequencing pipeline.

Receptors were amplified or captured by the immunoSEQ multiplex PCR assay. A mixture of 60 forward primers for TCR Vbeta segments and 13 reverse primers for TCR Jbeta segments was used in the multiplex PCR. Amplification of the CDR3 region of rearranged TCR beta genes was performed with a multiplex PCR assay on genomic DNA. The amplified TCR beta libraries were sequenced on the Illumina HiSeq System as 87-base-pair reads. Concerning the study's data processing: Across the 670 or so repertoires, a later analysis counted roughly 84 million unique TCR beta chains, roughly 11 million of which were shared by at least two donors. Raw reads were error-corrected and collapsed into unique sequences with a nearest-neighbor algorithm that merged closely related sequences to remove PCR and sequencing errors. V, D and J gene segments were assigned by aligning CDR3 sequences to IMGT reference sequences. For a sequence to be retained, at least a six-nucleotide match to both a V gene segment and a J gene segment was required. A rearrangement counted as productive if the CDR3 had no stop codons and remained in frame with V and J, and every other rearrangement counted as non-productive. CDR3 was defined by IMGT convention, running from the second conserved V-encoded cysteine to the conserved J-encoded phenylalanine. Sequences without an unambiguous match to a single V gene segment were excluded from the earlier analysis of 587 of the donors. An earlier analysis of 500 to 600 of the donors classified V segments as functional when productive rearrangements were above 56.7% and as segregating when the standard deviation between donors was above 5%. A statistical classification framework was built for diagnosing cytomegalovirus status from the catalog of TCR beta chain sequences. In a later analysis, V and J genes were assigned by comparing TCR nucleotide sequences against IMGT/GENE-DB human TR gene sequences. Using the TCRdist pipeline, a later analysis assigned CDR3 sequences along with most-parsimonious VDJ recombination scenarios. In a later analysis, each TCR beta chain was defined by its CDR3 amino acid sequence together with its V-gene family, and reads without a unique V-gene family were excluded. To address suspected cross-contamination and a sequencing artifact, a later analysis removed 592 highly shared, low-generation-probability nucleotide sequences. A later analysis calculated a clonal expansion index for each public chain from normalized within-repertoire ranks of inferred template counts. In a later analysis, generation probabilities were computed with a VDJ recombination model fitted to out-of-frame rearrangements, and the resulting probabilities were checked against IGoR. A later analysis scored TCR-TCR, TCR-HLA and TCR-CMV co-occurrence with hypergeometric tests, applying a repertoire-size bias correction to TCR pairs. A later analysis estimated false discovery rates by permuting HLA or CMV assignments 20 times. In a later analysis, co-occurring TCRs were grouped using DBSCAN, and TCRdist sequence similarity was added for clustering within HLA-allele-positive subsets. Co-occurrence clustering excluded repertoires with fewer than 30,000 or more than 120,000 public chains, plus five with anomalous nucleotide sharing. TCRdb took this table from immuneACCESS and kept in-frame rearrangements with V and J called. Such tables lack part of the clones; where checked against another copy, unresolved V genes explain under half of the gap, and the rest is unexplained. V, J and clone size were drawn from that table, and D and trimming were deduced from the DNA. The table for this sample lists roughly 150,000 clones; around 77% of them were counted only once. Around 5% of the sample is taken by the ten largest.

CDR1 LGHNA and CDR2 YNFKEQ are derived from the germline V gene. The cysteine opens and the phenylalanine closes a CDR3 of 12 amino acids. The DNA shown is the 36-base CDR3, in frame from base 1. Trimming at the junction amounts to 4 bases on V and 3 bases on J, and the germline ends lie 7 bases apart. The cohort comprised 670 or so healthy bone marrow donors. At the time of sampling, all cohort members were nominally healthy, though unrecorded immune exposures were likely present. Of the 650 to 700 cohort members, fewer than 300 had positive CMV serostatus and around 350 had negative CMV serostatus, and CMV serostatus was not recorded for the donor. A peripheral blood sample was provided by each donor, and peripheral blood mononuclear cells were used for TCR beta sequencing. The Qiagen DNeasy Blood Extraction Kit was used to extract genomic DNA from the blood cell samples.

Sequenced sample: PBMCs. This receptor was identified in a young man in good health. The V and J segments used are TRBV4-2 and TRBJ2-7, with no confidently assigned D gene. The CDR3: CASSPPSYEQYF. The DNA sequence is TGTGCCAGCAGCCCCCCGAGCTACGAGCAGTACTTC.